Listed below are T cell receptor beta chains from one sample, sequenced in a study of beta chain features in type 1 diabetes. The data were produced by immunoSEQ multiplex PCR, yet TCRdb's version contains in-frame clones alone and is incomplete. The sample yields fewer than 650,000 clones, 15% to 17% seen once. Sample: naive CD4+ T cells from blood. These receptors originate from a man aged 18 to 30 in good health. CDR3s leave out the opening cysteine and the closing phenylalanine or tryptophan.

J	V	CDR3
TRBJ2-5	TRBV9	ASSVRGDQETQY
TRBJ1-1	TRBV7-2	ASSFSAGNTEAF
TRBJ1-5	TRBV28	ASSPGQGKQPQH
TRBJ1-3	TRBV7-9	ASSSRLQDLSGNTIY
TRBJ2-3	TRBV10-2	ASSGPGRGMTDTQY
TRBJ1-1	TRBV10-3	AIGGGGWNTEAF
TRBJ2-3	TRBV4-3	ASSQEHNGWAETDTQY
TRBJ1-1	TRBV6-1	ASSAGLSTEAF
TRBJ1-1	TRBV4-2	ASSQPYRGNTEAF
TRBJ2-5	TRBV7-2	ASSSRGQETQY
TRBJ1-2	TRBV4-3	ASSQDRGNGYT
TRBJ2-7	TRBV25-1	ASSVKTRDRPLSEQY
TRBJ2-3	TRBV10-3	AALSGREVGRSTDTQY
TRBJ2-7	TRBV4-2	ASSQEAQGTYEQY
TRBJ2-4	TRBV6-5	ASTGTRKNIQY
TRBJ1-1	TRBV7-9	ASSLGGGSTEAF
TRBJ2-2	TRBV18	ASSPLATGGELF
TRBJ2-1	TRBV7-9	ASSPLGSSGVGNEQF
TRBJ1-2	TRBV19	ASSDREFPYGYT
TRBJ1-1	TRBV29-1	SADRGGTEAF
TRBJ2-1	TRBV25-1	ASSEGPALGYNEQF
TRBJ2-2	TRBV10-3	AISEQLGNTGELF
TRBJ1-5	TRBV5-6	ASSPWGRLYSNQPQH
TRBJ2-2	TRBV10-3	AIRAGTGNTGELF
TRBJ2-5	TRBV14	ASSQDVRDWRTQY
TRBJ2-7	TRBV2	ASSLEDGPSYEQY
TRBJ2-1	TRBV5-4	ASSLGAGTVYNEQF
TRBJ1-6	TRBV5-1	ASSPGTDSSYNSPLH
TRBJ2-3	TRBV19	ASRRDRTDTQY
TRBJ2-1	TRBV5-1	ASSLAPRGLVISYNEQF
TRBJ2-6	TRBV7-3	ASSHVSSGANVLT
TRBJ2-1	TRBV14	ASSQVRGRQF
TRBJ2-1	TRBV5-1	ASSSGLLSYNEQF
TRBJ2-1	TRBV28	ASSLSPGLATQF
TRBJ2-6	TRBV7-2	ASSSTGTGANVLT
TRBJ2-6	TRBV21-1	ASGGQGVTSGANVLT
TRBJ2-2	TRBV5-1	ASSRSGDTGELF
TRBJ2-4	TRBV7-2	ASSLEPRHIQY
TRBJ2-3	TRBV5-4	ASRAGLSTDTQY
TRBJ2-7	TRBV2	ASSDGGNYEQY
TRBJ1-4	TRBV29-1	SVGGRMKEKLF
TRBJ2-7	TRBV2	ASSVGGGGSYEQY
TRBJ2-5	TRBV5-4	ASSRTGGRETQY
TRBJ2-5	TRBV9	ASSVSQQETQY
TRBJ1-1	TRBV14	ASSLPTMNTEAF
TRBJ1-1	TRBV5-4	ASSLTGGASEAF
TRBJ2-5	TRBV19	ASTQELQETQY
TRBJ1-2	TRBV7-2	ASSRGPNYGYT
TRBJ2-5	TRBV5-1	ASSRGGPPQETQY
TRBJ2-3	TRBV7-2	ASSFTRLAVSTDTQY
TRBJ2-3	TRBV9	ASSVLVSRGDTQY
TRBJ2-2	TRBV30	AWSTRANTGELF
TRBJ1-3	TRBV30	AWSSKNTIY
TRBJ2-7	TRBV27	ASSPASLAGGAWQY